Each of the 19 T cell receptor beta chains below was sequenced from the same sample in a study of blood T cells in healthy people across ages. For the second PCR, which ran for 7 to 11 cycles, a sample-barcoded 5' primer and a J-beta primer mix were used. TCRdb reprocessed the 5' RACE reads with MiXCR, giving one entry per CDR3 protein. The sample lists 1,500,000 or so distinct CDR3 sequences, 59% occurring once. The sequencing sample was made of blood. Receptors originate from a man aged 18 to 29 in good health.

The chain employs TRBV13 and TRBJ2-5; TRBD2 aligns across 16 bases. V dropped 5 bases and J dropped 11; count of bases not matched to a gene: 17. Germline CDR1 reads PRHDT; CDR2 reads FYEKMQ (reference sequence). The CDR3 runs 18 residues. In DNA, the CDR3 is TGTGCCAGCAGCCCTTCGGGACTAGCGGGAGGGCGGAATAGTGAGCAGTACTTC. Protein sequence: CASSPSGLAGGRNSEQYF.

This rearrangement joins TRBV9 to TRBJ1-5, with TRBD1 matching over 8 bases. The CDR3 spans 14 residues. With V trimmed by 4 bases and J by 9 bases, 9 bases remained unmatched. Germline V CDR1 and CDR2: SGDLS, YYNGEE. The CDR3 region is CASSRDRRSGPQHF. CDR3 DNA: TGTGCCAGCAGCCGGGACAGGAGGTCCGGGCCCCAGCATTTT.

This chain joins TRBV5-1 and TRBJ2-1, with TRBD2 identical over 7 bases. CDR3 length: 13 amino acids. CDR1 and CDR2 from the germline V gene are SGHRS and YFSETQ. V was pared by 4 bases and J by 8 bases, with 6 bases of the junction left unmatched. CDR3 DNA sequence: TGCGCCAGCAGCCCGACTAGCTGGGATGAGCAGTTCTTC. Its translation: CASSPTSWDEQFF.

The J gene is TRBJ2-5, the V gene TRBV7-2; D ambiguous. The CDR3 totals 17 residues. Germline CDR1 is SGHTA and CDR2 is FQGNSA. Trimming cost V 5 bases and J 1 base, with 20 bases left between them. The CDR3 region has the DNA TGTGCCAGCAGCCTCAGACCGGCCGAACTATCCCAAGAGACCCAGTACTTC. It yields the protein CASSLRPAELSQETQYF.

J is TRBJ1-5 and V is TRBV28; tentative D call: TRBD1 (5 bases). Germline lookup yields CDR1 MDHEN and CDR2 SYDVKM. There are 15 residues in the CDR3. The V gene lost 7 bases and the J gene lost 5 bases, with 18 bases spanning the gap. In DNA, the CDR3 is TGTGCCAGCAACCCACGCGGGGGGGATCATCAGCCCCAGCATTTT. It is translated as CASNPRGGDHQPQHF.

This clonotype showed up just once. The CDR3 reads CASGTRRAYNEQFF. As DNA, the CDR3 is TGTGCCAGCGGCACCCGCAGGGCCTACAATGAGCAGTTCTTC. The rearrangement links TRBV5-8 to TRBJ2-1, with D possibly TRBD1 on 5 matching bases. The germline V gene encodes CDR1 SGHTS and CDR2 YDEGEE. V was pared by 7 bases and J by 2 bases, with 13 bases between. The CDR3 is 14 amino acids.

The CDR3 nucleotides read TGTGCCAGCAGTTACTCGGCAGGGTATAATGAGCAGTTCTTC. Its translation is CASSYSAGYNEQFF. The rearrangement uses TRBV6-5 and TRBJ2-1; possible D gene TRBD1, 5 bases. V lost 0 bases and J lost 7, with 10 bases in between. The CDR3 is made up of 14 amino acids. The germline V gene encodes CDR1 MNHEY and CDR2 SVGAGI.

The gene calls are TRBV4-1 and TRBJ2-5; unclear D gene. With the DNA end fitting TRBJ2-7 better, the J assignment may be wrong. CDR3 length equals 14 residues. Germline-derived CDR1 and CDR2 are MGHRA and YSYEKL. The CDR3 spells CASSQDPLSHEQYF. The CDR3 DNA reads as TGCGCCAGCAGCCAAGATCCACTTAGCCACGAGCAGTACTTC.

The chain carries TRBV9 and TRBJ2-2, with D perhaps TRBD2 (6 bases). This CDR3 spans 16 amino acids. Germline CDR1 and CDR2: SGDLS and YYNGEE. Trimming pared 0 bases from V and 2 bases from J, leaving 11 bases between. The CDR3 loop is CASSVVAGINTGELFF. The CDR3 region has the DNA TGTGCCAGCAGCGTAGTCGCGGGGATAAACACCGGGGAGCTGTTTTTT.

The chain combines TRBV15 with TRBJ2-3, with D perhaps matching TRBD1 or TRBD2 (6 bases each). The length of the CDR3 is 15 residues. Between the trimmed V and J ends, which lost 1 base and 7 bases, there was a span of 15 bases. CDR1 LNHNV and CDR2 YYDKDF come from the germline V gene (reference sequence). The CDR3 is CATSRVEGVQHTQYF. CDR3 DNA sequence: TGTGCCACCAGCAGAGTGGAGGGGGTACAGCATACGCAGTATTTT. Full variable domain (rest looked up from reference TRBV15 and TRBJ2-3): DAMVIQNPRYQVTQFGKPVTLSCSQTLNHNVMYWYQQKSSQAPKLLFHYYDKDFNNEADTPDNFQSRRPNTSFCFLDIRSPGLGDTAMYLCATSRVEGVQHTQYFGPGTRLTVL.

This clonotype was recorded once. The V gene is TRBV7-7, the J gene TRBJ2-4; 11 bases fit TRBD2. The J call may be mistaken, given a closer DNA end match to TRBJ2-5. The CDR3 spans 14 residues. Germline V lookup: CDR1 SSHAT, CDR2 FNYEAQ (reference sequence). The CDR3, as DNA: TGTGCCAGGTCGGGACTAGCGGAGAAAGAGACCCAGTACTTC. It yields the protein CARSGLAEKETQYF.

This clonotype turned up a few times. DNA of the CDR3: TGCAGCCCGACAGCTTTTACCTACGAGCAGTACTTC. Residues: CSPTAFTYEQYF. The J gene is TRBJ2-7, the V gene TRBV20-1; a possible D gene is TRBD1 (5 bases). Germline CDR1 reads DFQATT; CDR2 reads SNEGSKA (reference sequence). There are 12 residues in the CDR3.

In its sample, this clonotype was seen once. The chain combines TRBV9 with TRBJ2-3; D gene unclear. Germline loops: CDR1 SGDLS, CDR2 YYNGEE. The CDR3 has 15 residues. Between the trimmed V and J ends, which lost 4 bases and 0 bases, there was a span of 12 bases. CDR3 loop: CASSPKTDSTDTQYF. For the CDR3, the DNA is TGTGCCAGCAGCCCTAAAACGGATAGCACAGATACGCAGTATTTT.

The chain couples TRBV29-1 to TRBJ2-3; possibly TRBD2 for D (5 bases). From germline, CDR1 is SQVTM and CDR2 ANQGSEA. The CDR3 spans 17 residues. Between the trimmed V and J ends, which lost 7 bases and 1 base, there was a span of 24 bases. CDR3 in DNA: TGCAGCGCCTCCTATTTTGGGAGAGGGTTTGGCACAGATACGCAGTATTTT. Amino acid sequence: CSASYFGRGFGTDTQYF.

The chain employs TRBV29-1 and TRBJ1-1; D is perhaps TRBD1 (6 bases). With 7 bases removed from V and 1 base from J, the gap between germline ends came to 13 bases. CDR3 length: 13 residues. Germline CDR1 SQVTM, CDR2 ANQGSEA. CDR3 in amino acids: CSAGGGGNTEAFF. The CDR3 region has the DNA TGCAGCGCCGGAGGAGGGGGGAACACTGAAGCTTTCTTT.

V usage is TRBV2 and J usage is TRBJ2-1, with 11 bases matching TRBD2. Unmatched junction bases numbered 17, after V lost 10 bases and J lost 0 bases. The CDR3 loop spans 19 amino acids. From germline, CDR1 is SNHLY and CDR2 FYNNEI. The CDR3 here is CANTGTSGPGGGSYNEQFF. The CDR3 coding sequence is TGTGCCAACACTGGGACTAGCGGCCCGGGGGGTGGCTCCTACAATGAGCAGTTCTTC. The full variable domain, in which reference TRBV2 and TRBJ2-1 provide the parts outside the CDR3, is EPEVTQTPSHQVTQMGQEVILRCVPISNHLYFYWYRQILGQKVEFLVSFYNNEISEKSEIFDDQFSVERPDGSNFTLKIRSTKLEDSAMYFCANTGTSGPGGGSYNEQFFGPGTRLTVL.

The chain joins TRBV6-2 or TRBV6-3 to TRBJ2-6; D unresolved. Germline CDR1 reads MNHEY; CDR2 reads SVGEGT. CDR3 length: 15 residues. Trimming removed 11 bases at V and 0 bases at J, with 14 bases between. The CDR3 loop reads CAAARSVSGANVLTF. CDR3 nucleotides: TGTGCCGCAGCAAGATCCGTCTCTGGGGCCAACGTCCTGACTTTC.

J is TRBJ2-5 and V is TRBV20-1, with D possibly matching TRBD2 (6 bases). The closer fit of TRBJ2-7 to the DNA end suggests the J call may be wrong. Germline assignment: CDR1 DFQATT and CDR2 SNEGSKA (reference sequence). The CDR3 totals 17 residues. In DNA, the CDR3 is TGCAGTGCTAGAGGCAGGCTAGCGAGACTCCAAGGATACGAGCAGTACTTC. Its translation is CSARGRLARLQGYEQYF.

This clonotype was counted a few times. J is TRBJ2-3 and V is TRBV11-2; a possible D gene is TRBD2 (5 bases). Per germline, CDR1 SGHAT and CDR2 FQNNGV. V lost 4 bases and J 7 bases, leaving 21 bases between the germline ends. CDR3 size: 16 residues. This CDR3 is CASSSTTTPAPYTQYF. DNA for the CDR3: TGTGCCAGCAGCTCCACGACTACCCCAGCCCCCTATACGCAGTATTTT.